This T cell receptor (beta chain) emerged from a study of cytomegalovirus exposure and HLA in healthy donors. Whole-study context: In a later analysis, it was reported that the 90 to 150 validation repertoires had been produced on the same platform as the 550 to 850 repertoires belonging to the first cohort. Study results and caveats: The investigators catalogued 164 TCR beta chains as cytomegalovirus-associated. It was reported that the classifier diagnosed cytomegalovirus status with high specificity and sensitivity in both the original and validation cohorts. Some public TCRs appeared in many individuals, while most sequences were rare.

Here immunoSEQ multiplex PCR was the method, and the copy in TCRdb shows in-frame clones only, minus some. The profile shows about 330,000 clones, around 87% of them singletons. A word on this clone: Its antigen is unknown.

V lost 2 bases and J lost 6, with 9 bases in between. Germline V lookup: CDR1 MNHEY, CDR2 SVGAGI. This CDR3 has 13 amino acids. Material: PBMCs. The chain joins TRBV6-5 to TRBJ2-3, with D perhaps matching TRBD2 (5 bases). The clonotype was recovered from a woman aged 25 to 39 in good health and CMV-seropositive. The CDR3 sequence is CASSYGLGDTQYF. CDR3 nucleotide sequence: TGTGCCAGCAGTTACGGACTCGGCGATACGCAGTATTTT.